One and the same sample provided the 8 T cell receptor beta chains below, sequenced in a study of human thymus T cells. Corrective heart surgery yielded the resections from which the thymus tissue came. The assay was immunoSEQ multiplex PCR, and TCRdb's table has in-frame clones only and misses some. The table records roughly 130,000 clones, over 85% of them present only once. Sequencing was done on a sample of thymus tissue. These receptors were taken from a boy younger than two with a congenital heart defect but otherwise immunologically healthy.

V usage is TRBV30 and J usage is TRBJ2-3, with a possible D match to TRBD2 (6 bases). There are 13 residues in the CDR3. Germline CDR1 is GTSNPN and CDR2 is SVGIG (reference sequence). V gave up 3 bases and J gave up 1 base, with 8 bases separating them. The CDR3 is CAWRDYCTDTQYF. DNA for the CDR3: TGTGCCTGGAGGGACTACTGCACAGATACGCAGTATTTT. Full variable domain (rest looked up from reference TRBV30 and TRBJ2-3): SQTIHQWPATLVQPVGSPLSLECTVEGTSNPNLYWYRQAAGRGLQLLFYSVGIGQISSEVPQNLSASRPQDRQFILSSKKLLLSDSGFYLCAWRDYCTDTQYFGPGTRLTVL.

The chain combines TRBV18 with TRBJ2-3; D ambiguous. With 3 bases removed from V and 0 bases from J, the gap between germline ends came to 13 bases. The CDR3 is made up of 16 amino acids. Germline V gene data show CDR1 as KGHSH and CDR2 as LQKENI. Here the CDR3 reads CASSPVSSRSTDTQYF. In nucleotides, the CDR3 is TGTGCCAGCTCACCGGTCAGTTCCCGAAGCACAGATACGCAGTATTTT.

This CDR3 is CASSQGKRGSTDTQYF. For the CDR3, the DNA is TGCGCCAGCAGCCAGGGGAAGCGGGGGAGCACAGATACGCAGTATTTT. This chain connects TRBV4-3 to TRBJ2-3, with 8 nucleotides matching TRBD2. With 3 bases clipped from V and 0 bases from J, the junction kept 5 bases outside the gene matches. Germline CDR1 and CDR2: LGHNA and YSLEER. The CDR3 is 16 amino acids.

The J gene is TRBJ1-1, the V gene TRBV4-1, with a tentative D call TRBD1 (5 bases). Trimming removed 1 base at V and 3 bases at J, with 15 bases between. This CDR3 is 16 amino acids long. Germline CDR1 reads MGHRA; CDR2 reads YSYEKL. Here the CDR3 DNA reads TGCGCCAGCAGCCAAGTAGAGAGGGGTTGGGACACTGAAGCTTTCTTT. This encodes CASSQVERGWDTEAFF.

This clone was picked up one time. The chain joins TRBV6-1 to TRBJ1-1, with 10 positions matching TRBD1. The V segment lost 10 bases and the J segment 7 bases; nucleotides outside the gene matches: 15. The CDR3 spans 15 residues. Germline V gene lookup returns CDR1 MNHNS and CDR2 SASEGT. CDR3 amino acids: CAITGGQGNRNEAFF. DNA for the CDR3: TGTGCCATCACCGGGGGACAGGGGAATAGGAATGAAGCTTTCTTT.

The chain uses TRBV29-1 and TRBJ2-1; 8 bases agree with TRBD2. Looked up from germline, CDR1 is SQVTM and CDR2 is ANQGSEA. V shed 6 bases and J 7 bases; nucleotides not matched to a gene: 5. This CDR3 is 12 amino acids long. CDR3: CSVERGLNEQFF. As DNA, the CDR3 is TGCAGCGTGGAGCGGGGGCTAAATGAGCAGTTCTTC.

This clone is a singleton in its sample. The J gene is TRBJ2-7, the V gene TRBV7-9; TRBD1 matches 9 bases. The CDR3 sequence is 17 residues long. V was pared by 4 bases and J by 2 bases, with 12 bases of the junction left unmatched. Germline V lookup: CDR1 SEHNR, CDR2 FQNEAQ (reference sequence). In DNA, the CDR3 is TGTGCCAGCAGCTCTCTCCCCCATCGACAGGGGGCCTACGAGCAGTACTTC. Translation: CASSSLPHRQGAYEQYF.

The chain recombines TRBV5-1 with TRBJ1-6; no reliable D call. The CDR3 length is 15 residues. The V end lost 0 bases, the J end lost 7 bases, and 11 bases lay between the germline ends. Germline values: CDR1 SGHRS, CDR2 YFSETQ. The CDR3 DNA follows: TGCGCCAGCAGCTTGGGAACGTTGTCCAATTCACCCCTCCACTTT. Protein product: CASSLGTLSNSPLHF.